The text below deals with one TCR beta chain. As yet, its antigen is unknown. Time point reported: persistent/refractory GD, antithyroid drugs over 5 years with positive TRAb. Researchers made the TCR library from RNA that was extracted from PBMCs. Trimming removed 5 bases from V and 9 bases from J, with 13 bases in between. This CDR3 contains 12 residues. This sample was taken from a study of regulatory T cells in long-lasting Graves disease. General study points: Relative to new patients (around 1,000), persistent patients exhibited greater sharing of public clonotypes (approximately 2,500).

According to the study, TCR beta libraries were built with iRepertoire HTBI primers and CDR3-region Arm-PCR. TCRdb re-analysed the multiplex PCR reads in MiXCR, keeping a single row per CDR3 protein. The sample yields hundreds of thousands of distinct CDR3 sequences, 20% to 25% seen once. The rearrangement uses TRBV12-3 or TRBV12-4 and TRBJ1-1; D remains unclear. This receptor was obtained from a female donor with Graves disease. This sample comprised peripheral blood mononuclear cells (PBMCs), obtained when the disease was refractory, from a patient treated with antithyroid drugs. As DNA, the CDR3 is TGTGCCAGCAGTCACTCCGGACTTCAAGCTTTCTTT. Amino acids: CASSHSGLQAFF.